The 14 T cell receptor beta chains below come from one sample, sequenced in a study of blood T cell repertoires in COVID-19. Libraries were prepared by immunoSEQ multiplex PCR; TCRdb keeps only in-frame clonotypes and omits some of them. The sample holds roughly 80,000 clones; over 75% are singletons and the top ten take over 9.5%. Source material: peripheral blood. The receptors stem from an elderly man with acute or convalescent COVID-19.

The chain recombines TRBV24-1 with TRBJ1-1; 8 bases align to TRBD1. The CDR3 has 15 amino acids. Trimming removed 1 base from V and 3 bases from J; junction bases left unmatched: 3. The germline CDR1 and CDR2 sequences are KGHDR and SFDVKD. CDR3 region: CATSDLQGGDTEAFF. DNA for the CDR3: TGTGCCACCAGTGATTTACAGGGGGGGGACACTGAAGCTTTCTTT.

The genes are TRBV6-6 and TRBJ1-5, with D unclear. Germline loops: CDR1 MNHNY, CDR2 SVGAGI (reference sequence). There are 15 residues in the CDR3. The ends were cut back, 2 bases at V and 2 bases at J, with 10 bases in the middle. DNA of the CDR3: TGTGCCAGCAGTTACCCGGGAGGAGGCAATCAGCCCCAGCATTTT. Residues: CASSYPGGGNQPQHF.

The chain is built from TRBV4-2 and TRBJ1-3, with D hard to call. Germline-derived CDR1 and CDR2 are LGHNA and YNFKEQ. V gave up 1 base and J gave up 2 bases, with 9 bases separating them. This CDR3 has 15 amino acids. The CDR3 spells CASSQVRGAGNTIYF. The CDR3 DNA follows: TGTGCCAGCAGCCAAGTAAGAGGAGCTGGAAACACCATATATTTT.

CDR3 bases: TGTGCCAGCAGCGGACAGGACAGGGGAGCTTTCTTT. Translation: CASSGQDRGAFF. This chain joins TRBV9 and TRBJ1-1; 9 nucleotides match TRBD1. Germline loops: CDR1 SGDLS, CDR2 YYNGEE. Germline trimming cut 3 bases from V and 10 bases from J; bases unmatched to any gene: 4. CDR3 length: 12 residues. The whole variable domain, remainder taken from reference TRBV9 and TRBJ1-1, is DSGVTQTPKHLITATGQRVTLRCSPRSGDLSVYWYQQSLDQGLQFLIQYYNGEERAKGNILERFSAQQFPDLHSELNLSSLELGDSALYFCASSGQDRGAFFGQGTRLTVV.

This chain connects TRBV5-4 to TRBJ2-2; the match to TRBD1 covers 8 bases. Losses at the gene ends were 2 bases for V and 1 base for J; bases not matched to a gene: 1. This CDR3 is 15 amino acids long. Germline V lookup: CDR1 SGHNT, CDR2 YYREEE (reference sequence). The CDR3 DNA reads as TGTGCCAGCAGCTTTGGACAGGGGAACACCGGGGAGCTGTTTTTT. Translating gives CASSFGQGNTGELFF.

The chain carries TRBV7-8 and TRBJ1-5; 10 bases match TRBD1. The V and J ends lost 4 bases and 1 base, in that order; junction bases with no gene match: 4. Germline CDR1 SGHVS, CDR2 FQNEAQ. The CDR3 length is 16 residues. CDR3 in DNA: TGTGCCAGCAGCTCATTGGACAGGGGGAGCAATCAGCCCCAGCATTTT. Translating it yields CASSSLDRGSNQPQHF.

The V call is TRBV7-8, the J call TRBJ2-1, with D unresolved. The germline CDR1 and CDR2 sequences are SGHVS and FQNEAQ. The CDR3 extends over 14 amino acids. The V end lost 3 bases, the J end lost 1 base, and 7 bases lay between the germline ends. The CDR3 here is CASSFGFSYNEQFF. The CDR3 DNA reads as TGTGCCAGCAGCTTTGGCTTTTCCTACAATGAGCAGTTCTTC.

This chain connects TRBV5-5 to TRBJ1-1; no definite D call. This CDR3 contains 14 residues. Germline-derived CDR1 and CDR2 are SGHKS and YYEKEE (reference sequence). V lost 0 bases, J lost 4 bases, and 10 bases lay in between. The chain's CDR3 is CASSLVSGSTEAFF. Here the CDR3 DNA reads TGTGCCAGCAGCTTGGTTTCTGGGAGCACTGAAGCTTTCTTT.

The CDR3 sequence: CASSLGQGLEAFF. CDR3 DNA sequence: TGTGCCAGCAGCCTCGGACAGGGGTTGGAAGCTTTCTTT. V gene TRBV3-1 (or the pseudogene TRBV3-2) combines with J gene TRBJ1-1, with TRBD1 matching over 9 bases. Germline V gene data show CDR1 as LGHDT and CDR2 as YNNKEL (reference sequence). J was trimmed by 8 bases and V by 4 bases; bases with no gene match: 5. CDR3 length equals 13 residues.

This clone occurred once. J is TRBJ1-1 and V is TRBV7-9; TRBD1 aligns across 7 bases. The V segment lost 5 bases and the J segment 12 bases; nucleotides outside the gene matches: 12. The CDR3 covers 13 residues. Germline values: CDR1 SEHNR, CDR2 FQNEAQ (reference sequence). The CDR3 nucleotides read TGTGCCAGCAGCCCGCCGGACAGGCTTCATACTTTCTTT. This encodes CASSPPDRLHTFF.

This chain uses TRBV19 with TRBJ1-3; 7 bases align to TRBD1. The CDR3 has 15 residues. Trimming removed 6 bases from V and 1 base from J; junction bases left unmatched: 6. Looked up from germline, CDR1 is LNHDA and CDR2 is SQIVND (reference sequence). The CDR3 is CASSEQGPSGNTIYF. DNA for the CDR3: TGTGCCAGTAGCGAACAGGGGCCTTCTGGAAACACCATATATTTT.

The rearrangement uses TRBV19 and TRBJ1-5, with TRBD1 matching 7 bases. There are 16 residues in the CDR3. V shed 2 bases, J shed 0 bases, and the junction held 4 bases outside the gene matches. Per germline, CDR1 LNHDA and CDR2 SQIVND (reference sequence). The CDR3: CASSISGQLSNQPQHF. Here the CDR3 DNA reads TGTGCCAGTAGTATATCGGGACAGCTTAGCAATCAGCCCCAGCATTTT.

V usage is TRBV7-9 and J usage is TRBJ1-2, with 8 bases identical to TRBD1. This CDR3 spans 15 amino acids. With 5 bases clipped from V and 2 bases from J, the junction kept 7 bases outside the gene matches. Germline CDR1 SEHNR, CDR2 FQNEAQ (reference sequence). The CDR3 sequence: CASSPGWTGNYGYTF. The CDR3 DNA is TGTGCCAGCAGCCCCGGGTGGACAGGGAACTATGGCTACACCTTC.

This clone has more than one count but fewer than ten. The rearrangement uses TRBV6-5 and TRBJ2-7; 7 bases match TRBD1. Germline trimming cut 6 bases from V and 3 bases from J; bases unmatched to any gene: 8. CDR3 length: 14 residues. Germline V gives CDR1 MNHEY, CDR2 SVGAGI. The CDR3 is CASSLGQTDYEQYF. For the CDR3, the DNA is TGTGCCAGCAGCCTGGGACAGACAGACTACGAGCAGTACTTC.